This TCR beta chain was found in a study of cytomegalovirus exposure and HLA in healthy donors. 60 Vbeta and 13 Jbeta primers were used in PCR. Authors' processing steps: A later analysis tallied about 80 million unique TCR beta chains, 10 million to 12 million of them shared. TCRdb's table, derived via immunoSEQ multiplex PCR, lists solely in-frame clones and lacks some. The V and J calls and clone size come from that table; D and trimming were worked out from the DNA. The sample lists some 180,000 clones, 9.5% occurring once. There are 11 residues in the CDR3. The sequence derives from a woman aged 25-40 years in good health and CMV-seropositive. This chain connects TRBV21-1 to TRBJ1-1; TRBD1, the D gene given by the table, was not confirmed from the DNA. TRBV21-1 is an annotated pseudogene. Sequencing was performed on PBMCs. CDR3 in amino acids: CASRTRTEAFF. Written as DNA, the CDR3 is TGTGCCAGCAGGACAAGAACTGAAGCTTTCTTT.